The clone carrying this TCR beta chain was counted many times. What it recognizes is unknown. The data were taken from a study of T-cell reconstitution after alpha-beta-depleted transplantation in children. Unique molecular identifiers featured in how the TCRbeta library was prepared. TCRdb re-derived calls from the PCR reads in MiXCR, one entry per CDR3 protein. The top ten hold about 2.5% of the sample, which has 200,000 to 250,000 distinct CDR3 sequences, about 25% seen once. Study results and caveats: Reports say that about two months after transplant, the alpha-beta T cells came out of several hundred graft clones that had expanded. T cells produced anew were the main source of T-cell counts and diversity one year after transplant.

The clonotype originates from a girl aged 2 to 10 with Fanconi anemia, due to receive a stem cell transplant. Source: PBMCs, taken before TCRalphabeta/CD19-depleted stem cell transplant.

CDR3 protein: CSVGANEQYF. In DNA, the CDR3 is TGCAGCGTTGGGGCGAACGAGCAGTACTTC. The chain carries TRBV29-1 and TRBJ2-7, with D unresolved. Germline V CDR1 and CDR2: SQVTM, ANQGSEA. Trimming left V 4 bases short and J 5 bases short, with 6 bases between. This CDR3 comprises 10 residues.